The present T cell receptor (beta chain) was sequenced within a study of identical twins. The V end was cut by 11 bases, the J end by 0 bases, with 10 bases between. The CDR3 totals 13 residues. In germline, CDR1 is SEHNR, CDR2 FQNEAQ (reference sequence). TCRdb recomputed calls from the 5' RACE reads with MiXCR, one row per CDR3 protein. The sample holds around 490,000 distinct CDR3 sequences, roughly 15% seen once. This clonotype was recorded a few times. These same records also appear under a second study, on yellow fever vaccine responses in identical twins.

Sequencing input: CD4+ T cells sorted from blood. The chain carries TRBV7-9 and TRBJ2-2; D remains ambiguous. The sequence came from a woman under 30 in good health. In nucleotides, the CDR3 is TGTGCCGGCTTAATTTCGAACACCGGGGAGCTGTTTTTT. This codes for CAGLISNTGELFF.